What follows are 23 T cell receptor beta chains derived from one specimen sequenced in a study of cytomegalovirus exposure and HLA in healthy donors. The PCR contained 60 Vbeta and 13 Jbeta primers. Generated by immunoSEQ multiplex PCR, the TCRdb table keeps only in-frame clones and is missing some. Among fewer than 200,000 clones, around 78% were seen once, and the ten largest hold about 0.69%. Source material: PBMCs. These receptors were taken from a female donor in good health and CMV-seronegative.

The chain links TRBV13 to TRBJ2-7; 9 bases are a match to TRBD2. V shed 3 bases, J shed 2 bases, and the junction held 8 bases outside the gene matches. This CDR3 has 16 amino acids. CDR1 PRHDT and CDR2 FYEKMQ come from the germline V gene (reference sequence). The CDR3 sequence: CASSFSSGSRTYEQYF. The CDR3 DNA reads TGTGCCAGCAGCTTTAGTAGCGGGAGTAGGACCTACGAGCAGTACTTC.

V and J are TRBV11-2 and TRBJ2-1, with 7 positions matching TRBD1. The CDR3 contains 16 residues. The ends lost 5 bases at V and 9 bases at J; junction bases unmatched: 16. Germline CDR1 and CDR2: SGHAT and FQNNGV. The CDR3 sequence: CASSPPGQPERGEQFF. The CDR3 coding sequence is TGTGCCAGCAGCCCCCCGGGACAGCCCGAAAGAGGTGAGCAGTTCTTC.

The chain employs TRBV27 and TRBJ1-2; TRBD1 matches at 9 bases. The CDR3 consists of 18 residues. The germline V gene encodes CDR1 MNHEY and CDR2 SMNVEV (reference sequence). Losses at the gene ends were 6 bases for V and 6 bases for J; bases not matched to a gene: 20. The CDR3 loop reads CASRDGTGNIGGGDGYTF. The CDR3 DNA sequence: TGTGCCAGCAGAGATGGGACAGGGAATATCGGCGGGGGGGATGGCTACACCTTC.

J is TRBJ2-5 and V is TRBV11-3; 10 bases agree with TRBD2. V lost 5 bases to trimming and J lost 4 bases; unmatched junction nucleotides: 7. Germline values: CDR1 SGHNT, CDR2 YENEEA. CDR3 length: 15 amino acids. The CDR3 loop reads CASSTSSGSGETQYF. For the CDR3, the DNA is TGTGCCAGCAGCACATCTAGCGGGAGTGGAGAGACCCAGTACTTC.

The gene calls are TRBV27 and TRBJ2-7, with D possibly matching TRBD1 (5 bases). The CDR3 is 14 residues long. V gave up 3 bases and J gave up 2 bases, with 11 bases separating them. Germline CDR1 and CDR2: MNHEY and SMNVEV (reference sequence). The DNA of the CDR3 is TGTGCCAGCAGTTTCGTTGGGGCGACCTACGAGCAGTACTTC. Protein: CASSFVGATYEQYF.

This chain links TRBV19 with TRBJ2-5, with D possibly matching TRBD1 (6 bases). This CDR3 is built from 15 residues. Trimming stripped 1 base from V and 2 bases from J, with 11 bases between. Per germline, CDR1 LNHDA and CDR2 SQIVND (reference sequence). CDR3 region: CASSIGGTQQETQYF. The DNA for the CDR3 is TGTGCCAGTAGTATAGGGGGGACACAGCAAGAGACCCAGTACTTC. Using reference TRBV19 and TRBJ2-5 for the parts outside the CDR3, the full variable domain is DGGITQSPKYLFRKEGQNVTLSCEQNLNHDAMYWYRQDPGQGLRLIYYSQIVNDFQKGDIAEGYSVSREKKESFPLTVTSAQKNPTAFYLCASSIGGTQQETQYFGPGTRLLVL.

CDR3 sequence: CASSQATSGPYEQYF. As DNA, the CDR3 is TGCGCCAGCAGCCAGGCGACTAGCGGGCCCTACGAGCAGTACTTC. The J gene is TRBJ2-7, the V gene TRBV4-1, with 10 bases lining up with TRBD2. Losses at the gene ends were 3 bases for V and 2 bases for J; bases not matched to a gene: 4. This CDR3 comprises 15 residues. CDR1 is MGHRA, CDR2 YSYEKL, per germline.

V and J are TRBV6-1 and TRBJ1-4; 8 bases are shared with TRBD1. Germline-derived CDR1 and CDR2 are MNHNS and SASEGT. This CDR3 has 15 residues. V trimming: 3 bases; J trimming: 7 bases; junction bases outside the gene matches: 7. CDR3: CASSDRGLMGEKLFF. CDR3 sequence (DNA): TGTGCCAGCAGTGACAGGGGGCTTATGGGTGAAAAACTGTTTTTT.

The chain employs TRBV18 and TRBJ1-1; TRBD1 aligns across 10 bases. Germline CDR1 and CDR2: KGHSH and LQKENI. Losses at the gene ends were 5 bases for V and 8 bases for J; bases not matched to a gene: 5. The CDR3 covers 13 residues. CDR3 in amino acids: CASSSGQGVEAFF. CDR3 nucleotide sequence: TGTGCCAGCTCATCCGGACAGGGGGTGGAAGCTTTCTTT.

This chain uses TRBV5-6 with TRBJ1-1; D is unresolved. The germline gives CDR1 SGHDT, CDR2 YYEEEE. This CDR3 has 12 amino acids. V was clipped by 0 bases and J by 7 bases, with 7 bases between them. The CDR3 protein is CASSLATVEAFF. CDR3 bases: TGTGCCAGCAGCTTGGCAACAGTTGAAGCTTTCTTT.

For this clone: At one end, the junction sequence differs from germline, possibly due to a read error. The chain joins TRBV7-9 to TRBJ2-5, with 7 bases lining up with TRBD2. In germline, CDR1 is SEHNR, CDR2 FQNEAQ (reference sequence). The CDR3 consists of 17 residues. The CDR3 nucleotides are TGTGCCAGCAGCCCTTGGGATAGCGGGCCCTCACAAGGGACCCAGTACTTC. This translates into CASSPWDSGPSQGTQYF.

This clone was observed a single time. In DNA form, the CDR3 reads TGTGCCAGCAGTTCCAGACTAGCGGGGGGGCTGGGGGCCGGGGAGCTGTTTTTT. Translating gives CASSSRLAGGLGAGELFF. The chain employs TRBV9 and TRBJ2-2, with 14 bases fitting TRBD2. Trimming removed 5 bases from V and 6 bases from J; junction bases left unmatched: 12. The CDR3 spans 18 residues. The germline V gene encodes CDR1 SGDLS and CDR2 YYNGEE.

J is TRBJ2-7 and V is TRBV7-2; no definite D call. CDR3 size: 14 residues. Germline CDR1 SGHTA, CDR2 FQGNSA. Trimming took 1 base from V and 3 from J, leaving 10 bases between them. CDR3 coding DNA: TGTGCCAGCAGCTTAGATTTTTTCCTCTACGAGCAGTACTTC. Amino acid sequence: CASSLDFFLYEQYF. Filled out from reference TRBV7-2 and TRBJ2-7, the complete variable domain reads GAGVSQSPSNKVTEKGKDVELRCDPISGHTALYWYRQSLGQGLEFLIYFQGNSAPDKSGLPSDRFSAERTGGSVSTLTIQRTQQEDSAVYLCASSLDFFLYEQYFGPGTRLTVT.

The V and J genes are TRBV10-3 and TRBJ1-2; tentative D call: TRBD1 (6 bases). CDR1 and CDR2 (germline): ENHRY, SYGVKD. Trimming pared 2 bases from V and 0 bases from J, leaving 7 bases between. The CDR3 sequence is 14 residues long. CDR3 sequence reads: CAISERTANYGYTF. The CDR3 region has the DNA TGTGCCATCAGTGAGAGGACAGCTAACTATGGCTACACCTTC.

The gene calls are TRBV28 and TRBJ1-1; 7 bases line up with TRBD1. Germline CDR1 and CDR2: MDHEN and SYDVKM. Trimming took 8 bases from V and 7 from J; bases not matched to a gene: 7. The CDR3 has 12 residues. Here the CDR3 DNA reads TGTGCCAGCTCGTACAGGGGCCGTGAAGCTTTCTTT. Encoded protein: CASSYRGREAFF. Full variable domain (rest looked up from reference TRBV28 and TRBJ1-1): DVKVTQSSRYLVKRTGEKVFLECVQDMDHENMFWYRQDPGLGLRLIYFSYDVKMKEKGDIPEGYSVSREKKERFSLILESASTNQTSMYLCASSYRGREAFFGQGTRLTVV.

Only one count was recorded for this clone. At one end, the junction sequence differs from germline, possibly due to a read error. This chain connects TRBV14 to TRBJ2-7, with D unresolved. Germline lookup yields CDR1 SGHDN and CDR2 FVKESK. The CDR3 totals 15 residues. The CDR3 nucleotides are TGTGCCAGCCCCCCCGTGTTAATACTCTCCTGCGAGCAGTACTTC. Protein sequence: CASPPVLILSCEQYF.

The CDR3 DNA is TGTGCCAGCAGCGTAGCTACAGGGGCAAGTTACACTGAAGCTTTCTTT. Residues: CASSVATGASYTEAFF. The V and J genes are TRBV9 and TRBJ1-1; 7 bases fit TRBD1. Trimming removed 0 bases from V and 3 bases from J; junction bases left unmatched: 8. The germline gives CDR1 SGDLS, CDR2 YYNGEE. The CDR3 contains 16 residues.

As concerns this clone: Different DNA sequences within this sample yield the same CDR3. The chain links TRBV5-6 to TRBJ2-7; weak D call: TRBD1 (6 bases). V lost 2 bases, J lost 0 bases, and 24 bases lay in between. Germline CDR1 SGHDT, CDR2 YYEEEE. CDR3 length: 19 amino acids. The CDR3 here is CASSFWRILGQRNSYEQYF. The CDR3 coding sequence is TGTGCCAGCAGCTTCTGGCGCATTTTAGGACAGCGAAACTCCTACGAGCAGTACTTC.

The V and J genes are TRBV28 and TRBJ2-7; D uncertain. The germline V gene encodes CDR1 MDHEN and CDR2 SYDVKM. The CDR3 is made up of 12 amino acids. The V end lost 2 bases, the J end lost 3 bases, and 5 bases lay between the germline ends. In nucleotides, the CDR3 is TGTGCCAGCAGTTTAGGCCGCTACGAGCAGTACTTC. The encoded protein is CASSLGRYEQYF.

CDR3 sequence reads: CASSIPGQGAREQYF. The CDR3 DNA reads TGTGCCAGTAGTATCCCGGGACAGGGGGCGCGAGAGCAGTACTTC. The rearrangement links TRBV19 to TRBJ2-7; 12 nucleotides line up with TRBD1. The CDR3 is made up of 15 amino acids. Germline V gene data show CDR1 as LNHDA and CDR2 as SQIVND (reference sequence). J was trimmed by 7 bases and V by 3 bases; bases with no gene match: 7. Drawing the rest from reference TRBV19 and TRBJ2-7, the complete variable domain is DGGITQSPKYLFRKEGQNVTLSCEQNLNHDAMYWYRQDPGQGLRLIYYSQIVNDFQKGDIAEGYSVSREKKESFPLTVTSAQKNPTAFYLCASSIPGQGAREQYFGPGTRLTVT.

The rearrangement uses TRBV15 and TRBJ2-7, with TRBD2 matching over 8 bases. This CDR3 region has 14 residues. Germline V gene data show CDR1 as LNHNV and CDR2 as YYDKDF (reference sequence). V was pared by 5 bases and J by 4 bases, with 7 bases of the junction left unmatched. CDR3 loop: CATSLSGGLYEQYF. CDR3 nucleotides: TGTGCCACCAGCCTGAGCGGGGGACTATACGAGCAGTACTTC.

V and J are TRBV5-1 and TRBJ2-5, with D unclear. The CDR3 consists of 14 residues. Deletions cut 4 bases from V and 5 bases from J, with 15 bases between. Per the germline V gene, CDR1 is SGHRS and CDR2 is YFSETQ. The CDR3 reads CASSPGDPPETQYF. The CDR3 DNA follows: TGCGCCAGCAGCCCGGGTGACCCGCCGGAGACCCAGTACTTC. The full variable domain, in which reference TRBV5-1 and TRBJ2-5 provide the parts outside the CDR3, is KAGVTQTPRYLIKTRGQQVTLSCSPISGHRSVSWYQQTPGQGLQFLFEYFSETQRNKGNFPGRFSGRQFSNSRSEMNVSTLELGDSALYLCASSPGDPPETQYFGPGTRLLVL.

The gene calls are TRBV7-9 and TRBJ2-6; no clear D gene. The CDR3 runs to 16 residues. The germline CDR1 and CDR2 sequences are SEHNR and FQNEAQ (reference sequence). Trimming stripped 1 base from V and 0 bases from J, with 7 bases between. CDR3 bases: TGTGCCAGCAGCTTAGGCCACAACTCTGGGGCCAACGTCCTGACTTTC. It encodes CASSLGHNSGANVLTF.